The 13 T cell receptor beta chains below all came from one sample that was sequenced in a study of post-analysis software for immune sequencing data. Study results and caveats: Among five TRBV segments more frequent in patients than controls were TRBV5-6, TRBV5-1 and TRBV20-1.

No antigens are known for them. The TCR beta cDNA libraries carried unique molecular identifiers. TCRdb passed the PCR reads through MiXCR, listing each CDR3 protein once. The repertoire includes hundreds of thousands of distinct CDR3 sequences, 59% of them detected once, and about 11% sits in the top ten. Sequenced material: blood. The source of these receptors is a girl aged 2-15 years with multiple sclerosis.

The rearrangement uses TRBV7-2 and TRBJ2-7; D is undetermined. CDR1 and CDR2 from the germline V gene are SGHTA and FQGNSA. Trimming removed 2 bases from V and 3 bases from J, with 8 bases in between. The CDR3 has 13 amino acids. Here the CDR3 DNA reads TGTGCCAGCAGCTTATCAGTACTCTACGAGCAGTACTTC. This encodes CASSLSVLYEQYF.

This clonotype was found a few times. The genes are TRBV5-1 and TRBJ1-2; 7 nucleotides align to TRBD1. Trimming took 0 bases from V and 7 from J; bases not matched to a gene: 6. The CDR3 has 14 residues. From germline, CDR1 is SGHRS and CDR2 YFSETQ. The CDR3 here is CASSLVHRGSGYTF. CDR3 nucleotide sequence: TGCGCCAGCAGCTTGGTACACAGGGGCTCTGGCTACACCTTC. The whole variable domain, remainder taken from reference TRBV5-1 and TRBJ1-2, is KAGVTQTPRYLIKTRGQQVTLSCSPISGHRSVSWYQQTPGQGLQFLFEYFSETQRNKGNFPGRFSGRQFSNSRSEMNVSTLELGDSALYLCASSLVHRGSGYTFGSGTRLTVV.

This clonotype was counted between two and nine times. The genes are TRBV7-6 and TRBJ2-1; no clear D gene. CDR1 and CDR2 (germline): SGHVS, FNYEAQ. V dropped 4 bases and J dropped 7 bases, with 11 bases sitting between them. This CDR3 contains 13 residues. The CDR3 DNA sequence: TGTGCCAGCAGCTCACGTTGGGCGAATGAGCAGTTCTTC. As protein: CASSSRWANEQFF.

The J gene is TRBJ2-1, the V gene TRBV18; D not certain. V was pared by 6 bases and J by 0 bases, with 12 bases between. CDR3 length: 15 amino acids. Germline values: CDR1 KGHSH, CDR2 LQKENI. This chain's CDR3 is CASSVQSSSYNEQFF. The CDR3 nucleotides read TGTGCCAGCTCGGTCCAGTCCAGCTCCTACAATGAGCAGTTCTTC.

The CDR3 DNA reads as TGTGCCAGCAGCCAAGTATCGGGACTAGCGGAGCCTTTCTCCTACGAGCAGTACTTC. It codes for CASSQVSGLAEPFSYEQYF. V is TRBV3-1 and J is TRBJ2-7, with 11 bases identical to TRBD2. Germline-derived CDR1 and CDR2 are LGHDT and YNNKEL (reference sequence). This CDR3 comprises 19 residues. The ends lost 1 base at V and 0 bases at J; junction bases unmatched: 11.

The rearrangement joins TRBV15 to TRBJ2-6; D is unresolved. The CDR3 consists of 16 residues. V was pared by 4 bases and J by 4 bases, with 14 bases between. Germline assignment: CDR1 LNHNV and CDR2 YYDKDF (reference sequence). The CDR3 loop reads CATSTQVPSGANVLTF. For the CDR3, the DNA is TGTGCCACCAGCACCCAGGTGCCGTCAGGGGCCAACGTCCTGACTTTC.

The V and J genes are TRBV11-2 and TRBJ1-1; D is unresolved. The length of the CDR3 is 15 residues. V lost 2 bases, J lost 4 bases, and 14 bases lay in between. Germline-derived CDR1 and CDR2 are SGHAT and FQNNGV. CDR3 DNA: TGTGCCAGCAGCTTACGCGGGTACGGTGGCACTGAAGCTTTCTTT. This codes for CASSLRGYGGTEAFF.

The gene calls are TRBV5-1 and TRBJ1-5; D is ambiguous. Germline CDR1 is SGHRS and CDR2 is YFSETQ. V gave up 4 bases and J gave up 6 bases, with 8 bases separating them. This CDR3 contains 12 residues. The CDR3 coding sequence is TGCGCCAGCAGCAAAGTGGCTCAGCCCCAGCATTTT. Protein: CASSKVAQPQHF.

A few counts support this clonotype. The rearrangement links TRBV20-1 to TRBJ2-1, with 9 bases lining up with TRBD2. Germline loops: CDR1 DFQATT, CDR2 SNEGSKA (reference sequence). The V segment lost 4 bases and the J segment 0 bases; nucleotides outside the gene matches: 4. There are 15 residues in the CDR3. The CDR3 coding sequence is TGCAGTGCTAACCTAGCGGGGAGCTCCTACAATGAGCAGTTCTTC. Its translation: CSANLAGSSYNEQFF.

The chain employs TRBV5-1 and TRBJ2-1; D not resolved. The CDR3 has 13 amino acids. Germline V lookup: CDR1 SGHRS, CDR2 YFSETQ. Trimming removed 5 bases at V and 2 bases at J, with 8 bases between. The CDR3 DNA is TGCGCCAGCAGTACTATCCCCTACAATGAGCAGTTCTTC. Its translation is CASSTIPYNEQFF.

CDR3 DNA sequence: TGTGCCAGCAGCGTAGGCGGCGGGGGGCTAGCGGGAGAGATTGAGTATTTT. Protein sequence: CASSVGGGGLAGEIEYF. The rearrangement joins TRBV9 to TRBJ2-3; TRBD2 matches at 10 bases. The trim removed 0 bases at V and 13 bases at J, leaving 17 bases unmatched. This CDR3 is 17 amino acids long. Per the germline V gene, CDR1 is SGDLS and CDR2 is YYNGEE.

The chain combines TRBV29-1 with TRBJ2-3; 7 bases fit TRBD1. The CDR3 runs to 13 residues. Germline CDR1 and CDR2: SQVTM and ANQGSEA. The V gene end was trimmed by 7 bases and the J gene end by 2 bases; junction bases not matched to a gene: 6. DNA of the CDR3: TGCAGCGCCGACAGGGACCTCACAGATACGCAGTATTTT. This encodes CSADRDLTDTQYF.

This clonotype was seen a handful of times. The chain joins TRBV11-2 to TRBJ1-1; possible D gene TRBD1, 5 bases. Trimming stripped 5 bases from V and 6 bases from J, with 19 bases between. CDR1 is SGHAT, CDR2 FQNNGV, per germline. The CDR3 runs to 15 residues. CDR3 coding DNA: TGTGCCAGCAGCCCGAGGACGGTGATCAGGGCTGAAGCTTTCTTT. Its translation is CASSPRTVIRAEAFF.